The 9 T cell receptor beta chains listed next were all sequenced from one sample in a study of shared clonotypes between healthy human individuals. Method: immunoSEQ multiplex PCR; TCRdb's copy keeps in-frame clones and lacks some. This table holds around 2.3 million clones, almost 96% found once. The sequenced material came from naive CD4+ T cells sorted from blood. Described subset: CD45RA+ positively selected. These TCRs come from a man younger than 35 in good health.

The genes are TRBV5-1 and TRBJ2-5, with 15 bases aligning to TRBD2. Trimming removed 4 bases from V and 5 bases from J; junction bases left unmatched: 6. CDR1 SGHRS and CDR2 YFSETQ come from the germline V gene. This CDR3 is built from 16 residues. The CDR3 nucleotides read TGCGCCAGCAGCACCGGACTAGCGGGAGGGGTGGAGACCCAGTACTTC. This encodes CASSTGLAGGVETQYF.

This chain uses TRBV2 with TRBJ2-5, with TRBD2 matching over 9 bases. Germline V gene sequence: CDR1 SNHLY, CDR2 FYNNEI. The ends lost 6 bases at V and 1 base at J; junction bases unmatched: 6. The CDR3 covers 15 residues. This chain's CDR3 is CASRLFSGGQETQYF. As DNA, the CDR3 is TGTGCCAGCAGACTTTTTAGCGGGGGCCAAGAGACCCAGTACTTC.

The chain is built from TRBV5-1 and TRBJ2-7, with 9 positions matching TRBD1. The junction had 5 bases not matched to a gene; V was cut back by 4 bases and J by 6 bases. This CDR3 is built from 13 residues. Germline V gene lookup returns CDR1 SGHRS and CDR2 YFSETQ. CDR3 region: CASSQGQGGEQYF. The CDR3 DNA is TGCGCCAGCAGCCAGGGACAGGGTGGCGAGCAGTACTTC.

This clone is a singleton in its sample. The rearrangement uses TRBV5-1 and TRBJ1-2; possibly TRBD1 for D (5 bases). The germline V and J ends were trimmed by 3 bases and 1 base, with 13 bases remaining between them. Germline assignment: CDR1 SGHRS and CDR2 YFSETQ. The CDR3 is 15 residues long. CDR3 in amino acids: CASSSGTAGNYGYTF. The CDR3 bases are TGCGCCAGCAGCTCGGGGACCGCGGGTAACTATGGCTACACCTTC.

The chain employs TRBV6-5 and TRBJ1-1; possibly TRBD1 for D (5 bases). The CDR3 is 16 residues long. Germline CDR1 is MNHEY and CDR2 is SVGAGI. The ends were cut back, 0 bases at V and 4 bases at J, with 15 bases in the middle. CDR3 coding DNA: TGTGCCAGCAGTTACTCGAACGTAGAGAGGGGCACTGAAGCTTTCTTT. Protein: CASSYSNVERGTEAFF.

This chain links TRBV5-8 with TRBJ2-3; the D gene is possibly TRBD2 (5 bases). Trimming stripped 1 base from V and 0 bases from J, with 12 bases between. The CDR3 is 16 residues long. Germline values: CDR1 SGHTS, CDR2 YDEGEE. The CDR3 reads CASSLHEGLSTDTQYF. CDR3 sequence (DNA): TGTGCCAGCAGCTTGCATGAGGGTCTAAGCACAGATACGCAGTATTTT.

The chain is built from TRBV4-1 and TRBJ2-7; D not resolved. Germline CDR1 and CDR2: MGHRA and YSYEKL. The CDR3 extends over 13 amino acids. V lost 5 bases and J lost 6, with 14 bases in between. The CDR3 nucleotides read TGCGCCAGCAGCTCCCCTACCGGGCGCGAGCAGTACTTC. Residues: CASSSPTGREQYF.

The CDR3 coding sequence is TGTGCCAGCAGCGGACCTTTAGCAGATACGCAGTATTTT. Translating gives CASSGPLADTQYF. The V and J genes are TRBV9 and TRBJ2-3; no firm D call. Trimming cost V 3 bases and J 4 bases, with 9 bases left between them. Per germline, CDR1 SGDLS and CDR2 YYNGEE. There are 13 residues in the CDR3.

The sample holds one count of this clone. This sample also contains other DNA sequences that code for the same CDR3. The chain combines TRBV6-1 with TRBJ1-2, with a weak D call TRBD1 (5 bases). The V gene's germline CDR1 is MNHNS and CDR2 SASEGT. There are 13 residues in the CDR3. V lost 2 bases, J lost 5 bases, and 9 bases lay in between. DNA for the CDR3: TGTGCCAGCAGTGAAACAGGCTATTATGGCTACACCTTC. Residues: CASSETGYYGYTF.